The TCR beta chain described here comes from a study of cytomegalovirus exposure and HLA in healthy donors (dated by TCRdb to 2015 to 2018). Some background on the complete study: An earlier analysis of 550 to 700 of the donors reported roughly 300 Gb of sequence data and 117 million unique TCR beta sequences from some 180 million T cells. An early release covering roughly 640 HLA-typed donors comprised roughly 300 gigabases of sequencing data and around 86 million unique TCR sequences. The genetic ancestry cluster associated with self-reported Caucasian donors included about 84% of the roughly 360 genotyped donors. The study aimed to test whether signatures of past pathogen exposure could be identified by cataloging public T cell receptors. Using immunosequencing, the study profiled T cell repertoires from 550 to 750 subjects and related those repertoires to cytomegalovirus serostatus. Besides the first cohort of around 670 subjects, a separate validation cohort made up of over 95 different subjects was used. High-throughput TCR immunosequencing, statistical association of individual TCRs with disease status, and machine learning were combined to predict cytomegalovirus infection status. To study patterns of TCR occurrence, a later analysis re-analyzed previously published TCR beta repertoires from just over 650 donors and added high-resolution HLA genotyping. In the later analysis, no new phenotypic data were used to find candidate immune exposures; instead, reliance was placed on TCR beta sequences and their occurrence across donors. An earlier analysis of 587 of the donors used high-throughput TCR beta sequencing to judge whether each TCR beta V gene segment behaved as functional or pseudogenic. Donor age, sex, ethnicity and CMV serostatus were collected together with the repertoire data. Genome-wide SNP genotypes for about 65% of the 666 donors were used in a later genetic analysis, which treated that subset as a discovery cohort. Every repertoire in the discovery cohort had been generated on one and the same sequencing platform. Both class I and class II loci were covered by HLA typing, at four-digit resolution. The number of donors typed differed by locus, with about 629-630 for A, B, C, DRB1 and DQB1, 522 for DQA1, over 600 for DPA1, and some 450 for DPB1. A handful of DR-DQ haplotypes were treated as single units for association and clustering because of strong linkage in the cohort. Among roughly 370 genotyped donors of the cohort, an average of 235,054 unique TCR beta nucleotide sequences were sequenced per donor, roughly a sixth of them non-productive. Beyond this particular receptor, the publication reports: In a later analysis, HLA-associated TCR beta chains were found to be more clonally expanded and to have lower generation probabilities than equally common non-associated chains. A later analysis found that TCR association rates varied across HLA loci, with DRB1 alleles showing the most associated TCRs and HLA-C alleles the fewest. A few of the identified cytomegalovirus-associated TCR beta chains were confirmed in vitro to be specific for cytomegalovirus antigens. In this cohort, only TCR beta chains were sequenced, and detectable features were limited by the absence of alpha or paired-chain data. Linkage disequilibrium might explain the correlated functional status among segregating V segments, but an unknown experimental factor could not be excluded. Most TCR sequences were observed very rarely across donors, whereas some public TCRs were present in many individuals. Because counts were too low, approximately 15 rarely observed V segments, including chromosome 9 orphons, were excluded from the earlier analysis of some 540 of the donors. The study listed 150 to 200 TCR beta chains as associated with cytomegalovirus. Broadly in line with IMGT annotations, most TCR beta V segments showed up in productive rearrangements about 87% or about 30% of the time in an earlier analysis of around 600 of the donors. The sequencing pipeline was judged likely to have produced a cluster of highly shared sequence variants as a technical artifact. In both the original and validation cohorts, the classifier was reported to diagnose cytomegalovirus status with high specificity and sensitivity. HLA typing was unavailable for some donors at each locus, so association tests used only the typed subset. According to the authors, the approach could potentially be generalized to other disease states and immunological phenotypes. A later analysis found that most CMV-associated TCR beta chains appeared HLA-restricted, with HLA associations seemingly driven largely by CMV exposure. For the cohort, immune exposure information was limited to CMV serostatus. When HLA alleles, especially DR and DQ, strongly co-occurred, TCR associations were difficult to assign to individual alleles. Presence/absence analyses assumed roughly uniform sequencing depth across donors, an assumption that may not hold. A further reported finding was that TCR beta sequences accurately predicted the HLA-A and HLA-B alleles for most subjects in the first cohort. A later analysis reported that several top co-occurrence clusters appeared linked to parvovirus B19, influenza, CMV and Epstein-Barr virus. At a false discovery rate of 0.05, a later analysis linked under 20,000 TCR beta sequences to specific HLA alleles. V-gene and J-gene trimming of TCR beta chains was associated with a missense DCLRE1C variant in a later genetic analysis, and the association was replicated in an independent cohort. According to a later genetic analysis, donors in an Asian-associated ancestry cluster had fewer N-insertions in productive TCRs than the roughly 700-donor mean. The 87-base-pair reads could not distinguish some IMGT-functional V segments, including TRBV6-2 and TRBV6-3, so those segments were excluded.

In total, 500 to 700 healthy bone marrow donors made up the cohort. At the time of sampling, every cohort member was nominally healthy, though immune exposures that went unrecorded were likely present. The donor was CMV seropositive and belonged to the group of some 290 seropositive cohort members. A peripheral blood sample was collected from each donor, and TCR beta sequencing was performed on peripheral blood mononuclear cells. The Qiagen DNeasy Blood Extraction Kit was used to extract genomic DNA from the blood cell samples. The CDR3 spans 16 residues, from the cysteine through the phenylalanine. The entry retains the CDR3 DNA only, 48 bases that are in frame from base 1. CDR1 and CDR2 (SGHRS, YFSETQ) derive from the germline V gene. V and J are trimmed by 3 bases and 6 bases, and the gene matches miss 14 bases of the junction. Preparation of the library involved the immunoSEQ multiplex PCR assay. A mixture of 60 forward primers for TCR Vbeta segments and 13 reverse primers for TCR Jbeta segments was used in the multiplex PCR. A multiplex PCR assay on genomic DNA amplified the CDR3 region of rearranged TCR beta genes. The Illumina HiSeq System was used to sequence the amplified TCR beta libraries as 87-base-pair reads. The study's processing was this. A later analysis tallied about 77 million unique TCR beta chains across the 640 or so repertoires, and around 10 million of those chains were shared by two or more donors. Raw reads were error-corrected and collapsed into unique sequences with a nearest-neighbor algorithm that merged closely related sequences to remove PCR and sequencing errors. To assign V, D and J gene segments, CDR3 sequences were aligned to IMGT reference sequences. For a sequence to be retained, a match of at least six nucleotides was required to both a V gene segment and a J gene segment. Rearrangements were called productive when the CDR3 lacked stop codons and stayed in frame with V and J; all others were non-productive. CDR3 was defined by IMGT convention, running from the second conserved V-encoded cysteine to the conserved J-encoded phenylalanine. In an earlier analysis of more than 550 of the donors, sequences lacking an unambiguous match to a single V gene segment were excluded. In an earlier analysis of approximately 560 of the donors, a V segment was called functional when productive rearrangements were above 56.7%, and segregating when the standard deviation between donors exceeded 5%. A statistical classification framework was built to diagnose cytomegalovirus status from the catalog of TCR beta chain sequences. In a later analysis, V and J genes were assigned by comparing TCR nucleotide sequences against IMGT/GENE-DB human TR gene sequences. A later analysis assigned CDR3 sequences and most-parsimonious VDJ recombination scenarios with the TCRdist pipeline. In a later analysis, each TCR beta chain was defined by its CDR3 amino acid sequence together with its V-gene family, and reads without a unique V-gene family were excluded. To address suspected cross-contamination and a sequencing artifact, a later analysis removed roughly 580 highly shared, low-generation-probability nucleotide sequences. In a later analysis, a clonal expansion index for each public chain was calculated from normalized within-repertoire ranks of inferred template counts. In a later analysis, generation probabilities were computed with a VDJ recombination model fitted to out-of-frame rearrangements, and the resulting probabilities were checked against IGoR. In a later analysis, TCR-TCR, TCR-HLA and TCR-CMV co-occurrence was scored with hypergeometric tests, and a repertoire-size bias correction was applied to TCR pairs. A later analysis estimated false discovery rates by permuting HLA or CMV assignments 20 times. In a later analysis, co-occurring TCRs were grouped using DBSCAN, with TCRdist sequence similarity added in when clustering inside HLA-allele-positive subsets. Repertoires with fewer than 30,000 or more than 120,000 public chains, plus five repertoires with anomalous nucleotide sharing, were excluded from co-occurrence clustering. TCRdb provides this immuneACCESS table in a form limited to in-frame rearrangements. Some clones are lacking; in checked studies, under half of them reflect an unresolved V gene, and why the rest are absent is not known. D and trimming come from the DNA, and the V and J calls and clone size come from that table. The sample profile shows about 130,000 clones; over 9.5% of them were found once. Under 6% of the sample goes to the ten largest clones.

This clone was seen more than once but under ten times. Its antigen is currently not known. Per-nucleotide qualities are absent, and no much larger clonotype sits a single base away. What was sequenced was PBMCs. The source is a woman aged 18 to 35 in good health and CMV-seropositive. The V and J segments used are TRBV5-1 and TRBJ2-7; 8 middle bases align to TRBD1. At the DNA level, the sequence is TGCGCCAGCAGCTGGGCCGGACAGGGTGCTCATGGCGAGCAGTACTTC. It translates as CASSWAGQGAHGEQYF. Outside the CDR3, residues come from the reference TRBV5-1 and TRBJ2-7 proteins, so the full variable domain is: KAGVTQTPRYLIKTRGQQVTLSCSPISGHRSVSWYQQTPGQGLQFLFEYFSETQRNKGNFPGRFSGRQFSNSRSEMNVSTLELGDSALYLCASSWAGQGAHGEQYFGPGTRLTVT.